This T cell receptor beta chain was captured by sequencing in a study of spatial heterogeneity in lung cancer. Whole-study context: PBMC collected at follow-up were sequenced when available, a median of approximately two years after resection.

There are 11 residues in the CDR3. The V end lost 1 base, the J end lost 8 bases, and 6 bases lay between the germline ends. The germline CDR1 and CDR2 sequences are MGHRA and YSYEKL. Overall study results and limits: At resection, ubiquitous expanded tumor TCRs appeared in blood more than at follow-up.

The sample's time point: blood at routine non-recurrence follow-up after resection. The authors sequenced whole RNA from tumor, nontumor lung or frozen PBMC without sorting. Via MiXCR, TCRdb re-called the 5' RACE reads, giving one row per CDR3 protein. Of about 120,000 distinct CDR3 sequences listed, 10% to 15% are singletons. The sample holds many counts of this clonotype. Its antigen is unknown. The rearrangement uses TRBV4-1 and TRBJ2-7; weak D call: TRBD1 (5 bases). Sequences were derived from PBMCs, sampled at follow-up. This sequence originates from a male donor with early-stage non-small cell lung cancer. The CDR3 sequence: CASSQAGKQYF. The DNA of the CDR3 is TGCGCCAGCAGCCAAGCAGGGAAGCAGTACTTC.